In this sample, the clone carrying this T cell receptor beta chain turned up a few times. Its antigen is as yet unknown. This entry comes from a study of cytomegalovirus exposure and HLA in healthy donors. Background on the study: An earlier analysis found 95 million to 140 million unique TCR beta sequences from around 180 million T cells.

PCR used 60 Vbeta primers and 13 Jbeta primers. Assay: immunoSEQ multiplex PCR; the TCRdb copy retains only in-frame clones and omits some. The repertoire holds approximately 110,000 clones, with around 60% as singletons. The CDR3 sequence is 14 residues long. The V gene's germline CDR1 is SGHRS and CDR2 YFSETQ. Between the trimmed V and J ends, which lost 0 bases and 4 bases, there was a span of 10 bases. Overall study results and limits: It was only CMV serostatus that was available as immune exposure information. As confirmed in vitro, a few CMV-associated chains were specific for CMV antigens.

This chain joins TRBV5-1 and TRBJ1-2, with TRBD1 as a possible D gene (6 bases). This receptor was taken from a man aged 25-45 years in good health and CMV-seropositive. The sample was PBMCs. The CDR3 loop is CASSLATGFYGYTF. The CDR3 region has the DNA TGCGCCAGCAGCTTGGCTACAGGGTTCTATGGCTACACCTTC.